The 30 T cell receptor beta chains in this list originate from one sample, sequenced in a study of cytotoxic CD8 clonotypes in ibrutinib-treated CLL. The table came from immunoSEQ multiplex PCR; TCRdb's copy has only in-frame clones and leaves some out. The data contain 130,000 or so clones, 80% to 90% of them seen just once; the ten biggest clones take up about 2%. Sequences were derived from PBMCs, sampled after 24 months of ibrutinib treatment. The origin of the receptors is a human donor with chronic lymphocytic leukemia.

The chain employs TRBV19 and TRBJ2-1; D unresolved. V lost 3 bases to trimming and J lost 3 bases, with 12 bases between them. The CDR3 spans 15 residues. Germline CDR1 LNHDA, CDR2 SQIVND (reference sequence). CDR3 in DNA: TGTGCCAGTAGTATTCGGCCCAGCGACTACAATGAGCAGTTCTTC. Amino acids: CASSIRPSDYNEQFF.

V is TRBV2 and J is TRBJ2-1; TRBD2 agrees at 11 bases. This CDR3 region has 14 residues. The V gene's germline CDR1 is SNHLY and CDR2 FYNNEI. With V trimmed by 8 bases and J by 9 bases, 9 bases remained unmatched. The chain's CDR3 is CASHTGTSGPEQFF. The CDR3 coding sequence is TGTGCCAGCCATACCGGGACTAGCGGACCTGAGCAGTTCTTC.

The gene calls are TRBV27 and TRBJ2-2; 10 bases map to TRBD1. The CDR3 loop spans 18 amino acids. V lost 6 bases and J lost 4; bases outside the gene matches: 14. CDR1 and CDR2 from the germline V gene are MNHEY and SMNVEV (reference sequence). This CDR3 is CASRRGQGPNPATGELFF. The DNA for the CDR3 is TGTGCCAGCAGGCGGGGACAGGGGCCCAACCCGGCCACCGGGGAGCTGTTTTTT.

V is TRBV4-1 and J is TRBJ2-7; TRBD2 aligns across 12 bases. Germline V gene data show CDR1 as MGHRA and CDR2 as YSYEKL. V lost 6 bases to trimming and J lost 5 bases; unmatched junction nucleotides: 8. This CDR3 is 15 amino acids long. CDR3 sequence reads: CASSETSGSFNEQYF. In DNA form, the CDR3 reads TGCGCCAGCAGTGAGACTAGCGGGAGTTTCAACGAGCAGTACTTC.

The chain joins TRBV4-3 to TRBJ2-7, with D possibly matching TRBD1 (5 bases). The V end lost 0 bases, the J end lost 3 bases, and 6 bases lay between the germline ends. This CDR3 is built from 13 residues. Germline V gives CDR1 LGHNA, CDR2 YSLEER. The CDR3 reads CASSQERGYEQYF. The CDR3 DNA follows: TGCGCCAGCAGCCAAGAAAGGGGCTACGAGCAGTACTTC.

The rearrangement joins TRBV21-1 to TRBJ1-6; the table's D call, TRBD1, has no DNA check behind it. TRBV21-1 is a pseudogene locus. The CDR3 runs 17 residues. The CDR3 DNA reads TGTGCCAGCAGCAAAAGTTCGCCAGGGGTTTATAATTCACCCCTCCACTTT. Translated, it gives CASSKSSPGVYNSPLHF.

V gene TRBV7-2 combines with J gene TRBJ1-1; D may be TRBD1 (5 bases). CDR3 length: 17 amino acids. Between the trimmed V and J ends, which lost 5 bases and 1 base, there was a span of 20 bases. Germline assignment: CDR1 SGHTA and CDR2 FQGNSA. The chain's CDR3 is CASSPPTDPRPNTEAFF. The CDR3 coding sequence is TGTGCCAGCAGCCCCCCGACAGACCCTCGCCCGAACACTGAAGCTTTCTTT. Variable domain in full (rest from reference TRBV7-2 and TRBJ1-1): GAGVSQSPSNKVTEKGKDVELRCDPISGHTALYWYRQSLGQGLEFLIYFQGNSAPDKSGLPSDRFSAERTGGSVSTLTIQRTQQEDSAVYLCASSPPTDPRPNTEAFFGQGTRLTVV.

This clone was seen once. The V call is TRBV30, the J call TRBJ2-7; tentatively, D is TRBD2 (6 bases). CDR1 is GTSNPN and CDR2 is SVGIG in the germline V gene (reference sequence). V dropped 0 bases and J dropped 0 bases, with 18 bases sitting between them. There are 17 residues in the CDR3. The CDR3 coding sequence is TGTGCCTGGAGTGTACGTGGAATCCGGGGGTCCTCCTACGAGCAGTACTTC. This translates into CAWSVRGIRGSSYEQYF.

The chain links TRBV6-5 to TRBJ1-2, with D hard to call. V lost 4 bases to trimming and J lost 3 bases, with 12 bases between them. Germline V gives CDR1 MNHEY, CDR2 SVGAGI. This CDR3 region has 14 residues. CDR3 sequence (DNA): TGTGCCAGCAGTTCCGGTGGCCAGGACTATGGCTACACCTTC. Translated, it gives CASSSGGQDYGYTF.

This sequence joins TRBV27 and TRBJ1-2, with D tentatively TRBD1 (5 bases). Germline V gene sequence: CDR1 MNHEY, CDR2 SMNVEV (reference sequence). This CDR3 spans 15 amino acids. The ends were cut back, 5 bases at V and 3 bases at J, with 16 bases in the middle. The CDR3 reads CASSGAGRSHYGYTF. Written as DNA, the CDR3 is TGTGCCAGCAGTGGGGCGGGGAGGAGCCACTATGGCTACACCTTC.

This clone has a single count. Mismatch with germline at one junction end may stem from a read error. The rearrangement links TRBV29-1 to TRBJ2-1, with 7 bases identical to TRBD1. The CDR3 covers 12 residues. Germline V gene lookup returns CDR1 SQVTM and CDR2 ANQGSEA. The CDR3 nucleotides read TGCAGCGTGGAAGCAGGGGGCAATGAGCAGTTCTTC. As protein: CSVEAGGNEQFF.

The chain employs TRBV10-3 and TRBJ2-6, with D perhaps being TRBD1 or TRBD2 (7 bases each). Deletions cut 10 bases from V and 1 base from J, with 20 bases between. Germline lookup yields CDR1 ENHRY and CDR2 SYGVKD. The CDR3 covers 17 residues. The CDR3 region has the DNA TGTGCCAATGGCGGGGGACAGCTATCATCTGGGGCCAACGTCCTGACTTTC. This gives the protein CANGGGQLSSGANVLTF.

V is TRBV10-3 and J is TRBJ1-5, with no clear D. In germline, CDR1 is ENHRY, CDR2 SYGVKD. V was pared by 2 bases and J by 2 bases, with 10 bases between. The CDR3 runs 15 residues. The CDR3 nucleotides are TGTGCCATCAGTGAGAACTCTGGAGGCAATCAGCCCCAGCATTTT. Protein product: CAISENSGGNQPQHF.

This chain connects TRBV5-1 to TRBJ2-5; 7 nucleotides agree with TRBD2. Germline lookup yields CDR1 SGHRS and CDR2 YFSETQ. With 3 bases clipped from V and 5 bases from J, the junction kept 7 bases outside the gene matches. The CDR3 totals 14 residues. The CDR3 sequence: CASSSPGGGETQYF. CDR3 sequence (DNA): TGCGCCAGCAGCTCGCCGGGAGGAGGGGAGACCCAGTACTTC. The full variable domain, rest sourced from reference TRBV5-1 and TRBJ2-5, is KAGVTQTPRYLIKTRGQQVTLSCSPISGHRSVSWYQQTPGQGLQFLFEYFSETQRNKGNFPGRFSGRQFSNSRSEMNVSTLELGDSALYLCASSSPGGGETQYFGPGTRLLVL.

This clone was recorded once. The chain uses TRBV7-2 and TRBJ2-5; TRBD2 is a possible D gene (5 bases). CDR3 length equals 18 residues. With 1 base removed from V and 5 bases from J, the gap between germline ends came to 23 bases. Germline lookup yields CDR1 SGHTA and CDR2 FQGNSA. For the CDR3, the DNA is TGTGCCAGCAGCTTAGGCTCTCTAGGGATGGAGGAAACGGAGACCCAGTACTTC. Its translation: CASSLGSLGMEETETQYF.

With respect to this clone: The junction departs from the called germline gene at one end, perhaps through a read error. CDR3 bases: TGTGCTAGCAGCCTCTTCGGGACTAGCGAATTCGAGCAGTACTTC. This sequence encodes CASSLFGTSEFEQYF. V is TRBV7-7 and J is TRBJ2-7; TRBD2 aligns across 10 bases. The CDR3 consists of 15 residues. Germline CDR1 and CDR2: SSHAT and FNYEAQ (reference sequence).

In this sample, this clone turned up a few times. The rearrangement uses TRBV9 and TRBJ1-1; D unresolved. Per the germline V gene, CDR1 is SGDLS and CDR2 is YYNGEE. The V end lost 4 bases, the J end lost 3 bases, and 7 bases lay between the germline ends. This CDR3 region has 12 residues. The CDR3 DNA reads as TGTGCCAGCAGCTCCTCAGACACTGAAGCTTTCTTT. Its translation is CASSSSDTEAFF.

In this sample, this clone turned up a few times. Other DNA sequences of this sample code for an identical CDR3. The rearrangement uses TRBV9 and TRBJ2-5, with a tentative D call TRBD2 (7 bases). Germline V gene sequence: CDR1 SGDLS, CDR2 YYNGEE. The CDR3 is made up of 14 amino acids. Trimming stripped 2 bases from V and 1 base from J, with 9 bases between. The CDR3: CASSVGGLQETQYF. Written as DNA, the CDR3 is TGTGCCAGCAGCGTGGGGGGGCTCCAAGAGACCCAGTACTTC. Combining the CDR3 with reference TRBV9 and TRBJ2-5 gives the whole variable domain DSGVTQTPKHLITATGQRVTLRCSPRSGDLSVYWYQQSLDQGLQFLIQYYNGEERAKGNILERFSAQQFPDLHSELNLSSLELGDSALYFCASSVGGLQETQYFGPGTRLLVL.

This clone has just one count. The CDR3 bases are TGTGCCAGCAGTCTACCCCCCCCTGTTAGGACGCAGTATTTT. Translating it yields CASSLPPPVRTQYF. J is TRBJ2-3 and V is TRBV28; D is undetermined. Germline V gene sequence: CDR1 MDHEN, CDR2 SYDVKM. There are 14 residues in the CDR3. The germline V and J ends were trimmed by 5 bases and 9 bases, with 18 bases remaining between them.

The chain recombines TRBV29-1 with TRBJ2-5; 8 nucleotides match TRBD1. The CDR3 is 12 residues long. Germline CDR1 SQVTM, CDR2 ANQGSEA. Trimming took 4 bases from V and 5 from J; bases not matched to a gene: 3. CDR3 DNA sequence: TGCAGCGTTGTGCCAGGGGGCGAGACCCAGTACTTC. Its protein product is CSVVPGGETQYF. The full variable domain, with the rest looked up from reference TRBV29-1 and TRBJ2-5, is SAVISQKPSRDICQRGTSLTIQCQVDSQVTMMFWYRQQPGQSLTLIATANQGSEATYESGFVIDKFPISRPNLTFSTLTVSNMSPEDSSIYLCSVVPGGETQYFGPGTRLLVL.

The rearrangement links TRBV5-1 to TRBJ1-2; 9 nucleotides agree with TRBD1. This CDR3 spans 15 amino acids. Germline-derived CDR1 and CDR2 are SGHRS and YFSETQ. V dropped 7 bases and J dropped 4; count of bases not matched to a gene: 11. The CDR3, as DNA: TGCGCCAGCGGGACGGGAGGGACAGGGACCTATGGCTACACCTTC. It codes for CASGTGGTGTYGYTF.

This clone was found once. The chain recombines TRBV18 with TRBJ1-4, with 9 bases lining up with TRBD1. The CDR3 spans 15 residues. Germline trimming cut 5 bases from V and 5 bases from J; bases unmatched to any gene: 6. CDR1 and CDR2 (germline): KGHSH, LQKENI. As DNA, the CDR3 is TGTGCCAGCTCAGAATCGACAGGGGGGAATGAAAAACTGTTTTTT. It codes for CASSESTGGNEKLFF.

The chain links TRBV20-1 to TRBJ2-1; unclear D gene. Germline V gene sequence: CDR1 DFQATT, CDR2 SNEGSKA (reference sequence). The V and J ends lost 3 bases and 9 bases respectively, with 3 bases between them. This CDR3 has 9 amino acids. The DNA of the CDR3 is TGCAGTGCTAGGTGTGAGCAGTTCTTC. This gives the protein CSARCEQFF.

This chain uses TRBV29-1 with TRBJ2-3, with TRBD1 matching 8 bases. The germline gives CDR1 SQVTM, CDR2 ANQGSEA. V trimming: 3 bases; J trimming: 2 bases; junction bases outside the gene matches: 7. The CDR3 length is 15 residues. In nucleotides, the CDR3 is TGCAGCGTTGATGTTCAGGGGGCGAACACAGATACGCAGTATTTT. Its protein product is CSVDVQGANTDTQYF.

As DNA, the CDR3 is TGTGCCAGCTCAAGAGACTCTACAGGGTCCTACGAGCAGTACTTC. It codes for CASSRDSTGSYEQYF. J is TRBJ2-7 and V is TRBV18, with D perhaps TRBD1 (6 bases). The CDR3 loop spans 15 amino acids. The ends were cut back, 5 bases at V and 1 base at J, with 15 bases in the middle. The germline V gene has CDR1 KGHSH and CDR2 LQKENI.

CDR3 amino acids: CAISEETGVASYNEQFF. The CDR3 nucleotides read TGTGCCATCAGTGAGGAGACAGGGGTAGCCTCCTACAATGAGCAGTTCTTC. The chain employs TRBV10-3 and TRBJ2-1; 8 bases match TRBD1. V shed 2 bases and J 0 bases; nucleotides not matched to a gene: 6. The germline CDR1 and CDR2 sequences are ENHRY and SYGVKD. The CDR3 is 17 amino acids.

This rearrangement joins TRBV7-6 to TRBJ2-3; maybe TRBD2 (5 bases). V shed 5 bases and J shed 2 bases, with 8 bases lying between them. Germline V CDR1 and CDR2: SGHVS, FNYEAQ. CDR3 length: 13 residues. DNA for the CDR3: TGTGCCAGCAGCCGAGGGAACACAGATACGCAGTATTTT. Translated, it gives CASSRGNTDTQYF. Complete variable domain (other parts from reference TRBV7-6 and TRBJ2-3): GAGVSQSPRYKVTKRGQDVALRCDPISGHVSLYWYRQALGQGPEFLTYFNYEAQQDKSGLPNDRFSAERPEGSISTLTIQRTEQRDSAMYRCASSRGNTDTQYFGPGTRLTVL.

This clone was recorded a few times. For the CDR3, the DNA is TGTGCCAGCAGTGAAGCCGTCGGGACAGGGACCCACGAGCAGTACTTC. Amino acid sequence: CASSEAVGTGTHEQYF. The rearrangement joins TRBV6-1 to TRBJ2-7; 9 bases agree with TRBD1. The germline V gene encodes CDR1 MNHNS and CDR2 SASEGT. Germline trimming cut 0 bases from V and 5 bases from J; bases unmatched to any gene: 8. The CDR3 spans 16 residues.

In its sample, this clone was seen a few times. The V gene is TRBV27, the J gene TRBJ1-6, with D tentatively TRBD1 (6 bases). Germline CDR1 is MNHEY and CDR2 is SMNVEV (reference sequence). Trimming took 6 bases from V and 2 from J, leaving 23 bases between them. The CDR3 length is 19 residues. Written as DNA, the CDR3 is TGTGCCAGCAGCCAGAGATTAGGGGGGGCGGTAACCTATAATTCACCCCTCCACTTT. Amino acid sequence: CASSQRLGGAVTYNSPLHF.

The DNA of the CDR3 is TGTGCCAGCAGGAACCGGGACTCCCGGATCGATGAGCAGTTCTTC. Its protein product is CASRNRDSRIDEQFF. V and J are TRBV6-5 and TRBJ2-1, with D possibly matching TRBD2 (6 bases). V dropped 6 bases and J dropped 8 bases, with 20 bases sitting between them. CDR1 is MNHEY and CDR2 is SVGAGI in the germline V gene. This CDR3 comprises 15 residues.